The next 21 T cell receptor beta chains were all read from a single sample in a study of blood T cell repertoires in COVID-19 (dated by TCRdb to the early 2020s). Library generation was performed with the immunoSEQ multiplex PCR assay. TCRdb mirrors the immuneACCESS table, restricted to in-frame sequences. Some clones are absent from its copies; in checked studies, under half trace to an unresolved V gene, and the reason for the others is unknown. The sample yields around 220,000 clones; 88% were counted once. Roughly 15% of the sample rests with the top ten. The sequenced material came from PBMCs or T cells enriched from blood (not recorded which). The receptors derive from a woman between 45 and 60 years old with acute COVID-19.

V gene TRBV6-5 combines with J gene TRBJ1-6, with a weak D call TRBD1 (5 bases). The CDR3 runs 15 residues. Between the trimmed V and J ends, which lost 6 bases and 14 bases, there was a span of 23 bases. The V gene's germline CDR1 is MNHEY and CDR2 SVGAGI. The CDR3 sequence is CASSSLSGGGESLHF. In nucleotides, the CDR3 is TGTGCCAGCAGCTCCCTCAGTGGTGGGGGGGAATCCCTCCACTTT.

The CDR3 nucleotides are TGTGCCTGGAGCCTTCGACTAGCGGGAGTGAGATACTTC. This gives the protein CAWSLRLAGVRYF. This rearrangement joins TRBV30 to TRBJ2-7; 12 bases are a match to TRBD2. V shed 3 bases, J shed 13 bases, and the junction held 10 bases outside the gene matches. This CDR3 has 13 amino acids. Germline CDR1 GTSNPN, CDR2 SVGIG (reference sequence). The variable domain in full, with the rest retrieved from reference TRBV30 and TRBJ2-7, is SQTIHQWPATLVQPVGSPLSLECTVEGTSNPNLYWYRQAAGRGLQLLFYSVGIGQISSEVPQNLSASRPQDRQFILSSKKLLLSDSGFYLCAWSLRLAGVRYFGPGTRLTVT.

The chain links TRBV7-8 to TRBJ2-7; D is unclear. This CDR3 is 12 amino acids long. Germline values: CDR1 SGHVS, CDR2 FQNEAQ. V lost 3 bases, J lost 3 bases, and 6 bases lay in between. Written as DNA, the CDR3 is TGTGCCAGCAGCTTTTCCGGCTACGAGCAGTACTTC. This codes for CASSFSGYEQYF.

The gene calls are TRBV7-9 and TRBJ2-6; 9 bases align to TRBD1. V lost 3 bases and J lost 2; bases outside the gene matches: 8. The length of the CDR3 is 18 residues. Germline V lookup: CDR1 SEHNR, CDR2 FQNEAQ (reference sequence). In nucleotides, the CDR3 is TGTGCCAGCAGCTTCCCGGGACAGGGAATCCCTGGGGCCAACGTCCTGACTTTC. This sequence encodes CASSFPGQGIPGANVLTF.

This rearrangement joins TRBV19 to TRBJ2-6, with D uncertain. This CDR3 comprises 16 residues. CDR1 and CDR2 from the germline V gene are LNHDA and SQIVND (reference sequence). Trimming took off 6 bases at V and 0 bases at J, with 12 bases between the two ends. DNA of the CDR3: TGTGCCAGTAGATACCGCGCGGACTCTGGGGCCAACGTCCTGACTTTC. It translates to CASRYRADSGANVLTF.

This clone appeared a few times. Written as DNA, the CDR3 is TGTGCCAGCAGCTTAGGGACAGGGGCAAATTCACCCCTCCACTTT. Translated, it gives CASSLGTGANSPLHF. The V call is TRBV7-2, the J call TRBJ1-6, with 9 bases fitting TRBD1. The V gene end was trimmed by 1 base and the J gene end by 7 bases; junction bases not matched to a gene: 2. This CDR3 spans 15 amino acids. CDR1 is SGHTA, CDR2 FQGNSA, per germline.

The chain's CDR3 is CASSAWLADRGYEQYF. The DNA of the CDR3 is TGTGCCAGCAGCGCTTGGCTGGCGGACAGGGGCTACGAGCAGTACTTC. The chain recombines TRBV9 with TRBJ2-7; 9 bases line up with TRBD1. Germline loops: CDR1 SGDLS, CDR2 YYNGEE. This CDR3 is 16 amino acids long. With V trimmed by 3 bases and J by 3 bases, 10 bases remained unmatched. The variable domain in full, with the rest retrieved from reference TRBV9 and TRBJ2-7, is DSGVTQTPKHLITATGQRVTLRCSPRSGDLSVYWYQQSLDQGLQFLIQYYNGEERAKGNILERFSAQQFPDLHSELNLSSLELGDSALYFCASSAWLADRGYEQYFGPGTRLTVT.

The gene calls are TRBV5-6 and TRBJ1-6; the D gene is possibly TRBD1 (5 bases). This CDR3 spans 15 amino acids. V was pared by 0 bases and J by 4 bases, with 8 bases between. CDR1 is SGHDT, CDR2 YYEEEE, per germline. CDR3 sequence (DNA): TGTGCCAGCAGCTTGGCGCAGGGATATAATTCACCCCTCCACTTT. This encodes CASSLAQGYNSPLHF.

This chain links TRBV11-2 with TRBJ2-1; 8 nucleotides match TRBD2. Per the germline V gene, CDR1 is SGHAT and CDR2 is FQNNGV. The CDR3 has 16 amino acids. The ends lost 1 base at V and 4 bases at J; junction bases unmatched: 6. The CDR3 nucleotides are TGTGCCAGCAGCTTAGTCTCTAGCGGGCATTACAATGAGCAGTTCTTC. It specifies CASSLVSSGHYNEQFF. The variable domain in full, completed from reference TRBV11-2 and TRBJ2-1, reads EAGVAQSPRYKIIEKRQSVAFWCNPISGHATLYWYQQILGQGPKLLIQFQNNGVVDDSQLPKDRFSAERLKGVDSTLKIQPAKLEDSAVYLCASSLVSSGHYNEQFFGPGTRLTVL.

V gene TRBV10-3 combines with J gene TRBJ2-3, with TRBD2 matching over 8 bases. The germline V gene encodes CDR1 ENHRY and CDR2 SYGVKD. The junction had 19 bases not matched to a gene; V was cut back by 8 bases and J by 6 bases. The CDR3 runs to 17 residues. The CDR3 protein is CAIRRASSGHGVDTQYF. CDR3 nucleotides: TGTGCCATCCGAAGGGCCTCTAGCGGGCATGGGGTGGATACGCAGTATTTT.

This chain links TRBV27 with TRBJ1-1, with a possible D match to TRBD1 (5 bases). This CDR3 is 13 amino acids long. Germline V gene lookup returns CDR1 MNHEY and CDR2 SMNVEV (reference sequence). Deletions cut 6 bases from V and 6 bases from J, with 14 bases between. The CDR3 spells CASRPPGFAEAFF. The CDR3 DNA is TGTGCCAGCAGGCCACCAGGGTTCGCTGAAGCTTTCTTT.

The rearrangement joins TRBV21-1 to TRBJ2-3; TRBD2 is the table's D call and was not checked against the DNA. TRBV21-1 is a pseudogene segment. This CDR3 contains 16 residues. Written as DNA, the CDR3 is TGTGCCAGCAGCAAAGAGTATGGCGGTAGCACAGATACGCAGTATTTT. Translation gives CASSKEYGGSTDTQYF.

This chain connects TRBV7-6 to TRBJ2-5, with 8 bases that match TRBD2. This CDR3 is built from 15 residues. The trim removed 2 bases at V and 5 bases at J, leaving 7 bases unmatched. Germline loops: CDR1 SGHVS, CDR2 FNYEAQ. The CDR3 coding sequence is TGTGCCAGCAGCTTATTGCCGGGAGGGCACGAGACCCAGTACTTC. The encoded protein is CASSLLPGGHETQYF.

This chain links TRBV7-2 with TRBJ2-2; 7 nucleotides agree with TRBD2. This CDR3 has 16 residues. From germline, CDR1 is SGHTA and CDR2 FQGNSA. Trimming at V came to 1 base and at J to 6 bases, leaving 8 bases not matched to a gene. CDR3 region: CASSLDRGRGAGELFF. The CDR3 region has the DNA TGTGCCAGCAGCTTAGATCGGGGGAGGGGAGCCGGGGAGCTGTTTTTT.

The rearrangement uses TRBV28 and TRBJ1-3; D not certain. V was shortened by 8 bases and J by 4 bases, with 12 bases between the two germline ends. The V gene's germline CDR1 is MDHEN and CDR2 SYDVKM. This CDR3 is built from 13 residues. The CDR3 spells CASAGRPGNTIYF. CDR3 nucleotides: TGTGCCAGCGCAGGTCGACCGGGAAACACCATATATTTT.

The rearrangement uses TRBV28 and TRBJ2-3, with 8 bases identical to TRBD2. Germline V CDR1 and CDR2: MDHEN, SYDVKM. V dropped 5 bases and J dropped 8; count of bases not matched to a gene: 6. The CDR3 has 13 amino acids. CDR3 sequence: CASSPQLAVTQYF. CDR3 DNA sequence: TGTGCCAGCAGTCCTCAACTAGCGGTTACGCAGTATTTT.

This clone was seen at least ten times. The chain links TRBV29-1 to TRBJ2-6; 10 bases agree with TRBD1. The length of the CDR3 is 17 residues. CDR1 SQVTM and CDR2 ANQGSEA come from the germline V gene. V shed 4 bases, J shed 0 bases, and the junction held 6 bases outside the gene matches. This CDR3 is CSVGGQGHFSGANVLTF. In DNA form, the CDR3 reads TGCAGCGTTGGGGGACAGGGGCACTTCTCTGGGGCCAACGTCCTGACTTTC.

The chain is built from TRBV27 and TRBJ1-2; TRBD1 is a possible D gene (6 bases). Germline V gene sequence: CDR1 MNHEY, CDR2 SMNVEV (reference sequence). This CDR3 has 12 amino acids. V lost 8 bases to trimming and J lost 2 bases, with 9 bases between them. The CDR3 reads CASGGANYGYTF. DNA for the CDR3: TGTGCCAGCGGGGGGGCCAACTATGGCTACACCTTC.

The V gene is TRBV18, the J gene TRBJ1-5; TRBD1 aligns across 7 bases. V lost 3 bases to trimming and J lost 0 bases; unmatched junction nucleotides: 8. Germline CDR1 and CDR2: KGHSH and LQKENI. This CDR3 spans 17 amino acids. As DNA, the CDR3 is TGTGCCAGCTCACCCCGTGGGACAGTGTATAGCAATCAGCCCCAGCATTTT. It encodes CASSPRGTVYSNQPQHF.

The chain uses TRBV6-2 or TRBV6-3 and TRBJ1-1, with D perhaps matching TRBD1 (6 bases). V was trimmed by 6 bases and J by 8 bases, leaving 13 bases between them. The length of the CDR3 is 12 residues. Germline CDR1 MNHEY, CDR2 SVGEGT. The chain's CDR3 is CASSGRGSEAFF. CDR3 sequence (DNA): TGTGCCAGCAGCGGCAGGGGTTCGGAAGCTTTCTTT.

V is TRBV28 and J is TRBJ1-1; D gene unclear. Per germline, CDR1 MDHEN and CDR2 SYDVKM. This CDR3 has 11 residues. The CDR3 region is CVAGANTEAFF. Here the CDR3 DNA reads TGTGTCGCGGGAGCGAACACTGAAGCTTTCTTT.